The 13 T cell receptor beta chains below were found in one sample sequenced in a study of beta chain features in type 1 diabetes. Investigators reverse transcribed all isolated RNA, so they sequenced expressed TCRB transcripts. Generated by immunoSEQ multiplex PCR, the TCRdb table keeps only in-frame clones and is missing some. In the table there are over 350,000 clones, about 14% of which are singletons. What was sequenced was naive CD4+ T cells from blood. Receptors were obtained from a woman in her late teens or twenties in good health.

The rearrangement links TRBV6-5 to TRBJ2-7, with 7 bases aligning to TRBD2. The CDR3 length is 15 residues. V shed 0 bases, J shed 2 bases, and the junction held 4 bases outside the gene matches. Germline lookup yields CDR1 MNHEY and CDR2 SVGAGI. The CDR3 protein is CASSYSFGGTYEQYF. For the CDR3, the DNA is TGTGCCAGCAGTTACTCGTTCGGGGGGACCTACGAGCAGTACTTC.

The chain joins TRBV5-1 to TRBJ1-2, with TRBD1 matching 7 bases. Per the germline V gene, CDR1 is SGHRS and CDR2 is YFSETQ. J was trimmed by 2 bases and V by 5 bases; bases with no gene match: 9. The CDR3 has 15 amino acids. The CDR3 nucleotides read TGCGCCAGCAGGTTGTCCGGGACAGAGAACTATGGCTACACCTTC. Translating it yields CASRLSGTENYGYTF.

The chain has TRBV5-1 and TRBJ2-7; 7 nucleotides match TRBD1. The CDR3 sequence is 13 residues long. V lost 2 bases, J lost 5 bases, and 4 bases stayed unmatched. CDR1 is SGHRS and CDR2 is YFSETQ in the germline V gene. In DNA, the CDR3 is TGCGCCAGCAGCTTTGGGGACAGCGACGAGCAGTACTTC. It encodes CASSFGDSDEQYF.

This clone was seen a few times. The V call is TRBV15, the J call TRBJ2-3; 9 bases map to TRBD2. The CDR3 sequence is 16 residues long. The junction had 4 bases not matched to a gene; V was cut back by 2 bases and J by 1 base. Germline CDR1 reads LNHNV; CDR2 reads YYDKDF (reference sequence). The CDR3 region has the DNA TGTGCCACCAGCAGAACAGCGGGAGGTGGCACAGATACGCAGTATTTT. It is translated as CATSRTAGGGTDTQYF.

This clone was found a few times. The chain employs TRBV7-9 and TRBJ2-5, with 10 bases identical to TRBD1. The germline CDR1 and CDR2 sequences are SEHNR and FQNEAQ (reference sequence). V shed 5 bases and J 4 bases; nucleotides not matched to a gene: 4. The CDR3 length is 14 residues. The CDR3 region is CASSMTGGAETQYF. The CDR3 DNA reads TGTGCCAGCAGCATGACAGGGGGCGCAGAGACCCAGTACTTC.

The V and J genes are TRBV11-2 and TRBJ2-4, with 10 bases aligning to TRBD1. Germline lookup yields CDR1 SGHAT and CDR2 FQNNGV. The CDR3 spans 18 residues. V shed 4 bases, J shed 2 bases, and the junction held 11 bases outside the gene matches. In DNA, the CDR3 is TGTGCCAGCAGCTCCTACTCGACAGGGGGCCTAACCAAAAACATTCAGTACTTC. Protein sequence: CASSSYSTGGLTKNIQYF.

The V call is TRBV7-9, the J call TRBJ2-5, with unresolved D. This CDR3 region has 14 residues. Looked up from germline, CDR1 is SEHNR and CDR2 is FQNEAQ (reference sequence). Trimming took 2 bases from V and 5 from J, leaving 12 bases between them. The CDR3 DNA follows: TGTGCCAGCAGCTTACCCCTCGTCCAGGAGACCCAGTACTTC. Translating it yields CASSLPLVQETQYF.

V and J are TRBV7-8 and TRBJ2-5; no firm D call. V lost 2 bases, J lost 5 bases, and 6 bases lay in between. The germline gives CDR1 SGHVS, CDR2 FQNEAQ. This CDR3 spans 12 amino acids. CDR3 protein: CASSLLEETQYF. The CDR3 DNA is TGTGCCAGCAGCTTATTAGAGGAGACCCAGTACTTC.

This clone has only a few counts. V is TRBV5-6 and J is TRBJ2-1; 7 bases align to TRBD2. J lost 4 bases, V lost 4 bases, and 11 bases had no gene match. The length of the CDR3 is 16 residues. Germline V gives CDR1 SGHDT, CDR2 YYEEEE. CDR3 protein: CASSAQRDLSYNEQFF. CDR3 coding DNA: TGTGCCAGCAGCGCCCAGCGGGACCTAAGTTACAATGAGCAGTTCTTC.

The chain couples TRBV6-6 to TRBJ2-3, with D unresolved. The CDR3 length is 14 residues. Germline loops: CDR1 MNHNY, CDR2 SVGAGI (reference sequence). Trimming shortened V by 6 bases and J by 0 bases, and 10 bases separated the two germline ends. This chain's CDR3 is CASSYARSTDTQYF. CDR3 in DNA: TGTGCCAGCAGCTATGCCCGGAGCACAGATACGCAGTATTTT.

The chain recombines TRBV25-1 with TRBJ2-1; 7 bases are shared with TRBD2. The germline CDR1 and CDR2 sequences are MGHDK and SYGVNS. With 4 bases clipped from V and 7 bases from J, the junction kept 7 bases outside the gene matches. The CDR3 has 14 residues. Here the CDR3 reads CASSAGLERNEQFF. In nucleotides, the CDR3 is TGTGCCAGCAGTGCCGGACTAGAACGTAATGAGCAGTTCTTC. Filled out from reference TRBV25-1 and TRBJ2-1, the complete variable domain reads EADIYQTPRYLVIGTGKKITLECSQTMGHDKMYWYQQDPGMELHLIHYSYGVNSTEKGDLSSESTVSRIRTEHFPLTLESARPSHTSQYLCASSAGLERNEQFFGPGTRLTVL.

There are a few counts of this clone. This chain connects TRBV6-5 to TRBJ1-5, with D tentatively TRBD1 (6 bases). CDR1 MNHEY and CDR2 SVGAGI come from the germline V gene. V lost 6 bases and J 4 bases, leaving 13 bases between the germline ends. This CDR3 is 14 amino acids long. CDR3 region: CASSLRGVNQPQHF. The CDR3 nucleotides read TGTGCCAGCAGCCTCAGGGGAGTGAATCAGCCCCAGCATTTT.

In this sample, this clone turned up a few times. This rearrangement joins TRBV7-9 to TRBJ2-5; D perhaps matches TRBD1 (6 bases). The V end was cut by 6 bases, the J end by 4 bases, with 12 bases between. This CDR3 is built from 13 residues. Germline V gene lookup returns CDR1 SEHNR and CDR2 FQNEAQ (reference sequence). The CDR3 region has the DNA TGTGCCAGCAGTCTAGTAGGGGGAGAGACCCAGTACTTC. This sequence encodes CASSLVGGETQYF.